The 23 T cell receptor beta chains in this list originate from one sample, sequenced in a study of PD-1 blockade in classical Hodgkin lymphoma. The assay was immunoSEQ multiplex PCR, and TCRdb's table has in-frame clones only and misses some. The sample consists of some 18,000 clones, roughly nine tenths of them appearing once. The time point here: cycle 4 day 1 (C4D1), after 6 weeks of nivolumab. Relapse was seen in all patients after autologous stem cell transplantation, and brentuximab vedotin exposure was variable. After PBMCs were thawed, their CD8+ T cells were isolated by magnetic negative selection. Sequenced here: CD8+ T cells from blood, sampled before the fourth cycle of nivolumab. The source of these receptors is a human donor with classical Hodgkin lymphoma.

The J gene is TRBJ2-7, the V gene TRBV28; possibly TRBD1 for D (6 bases). Trimming removed 6 bases from V and 0 bases from J, with 12 bases in between. CDR3 length: 14 residues. Germline CDR1 reads MDHEN; CDR2 reads SYDVKM. For the CDR3, the DNA is TGTGCCAGCAGGGACCTGGACAGCTCCTACGAGCAGTACTTC. Translated, it gives CASRDLDSSYEQYF. The variable domain in full, completed from reference TRBV28 and TRBJ2-7, reads DVKVTQSSRYLVKRTGEKVFLECVQDMDHENMFWYRQDPGLGLRLIYFSYDVKMKEKGDIPEGYSVSREKKERFSLILESASTNQTSMYLCASRDLDSSYEQYFGPGTRLTVT.

V usage is TRBV28 and J usage is TRBJ1-2; 8 positions agree with TRBD1. The germline CDR1 and CDR2 sequences are MDHEN and SYDVKM. The J segment lost 3 bases and the V segment lost 6 bases, leaving 12 bases of the junction unmatched. The CDR3 has 16 residues. This CDR3 reads CASSRLGRGLYYGYTF. The CDR3 DNA reads TGTGCCAGCAGCCGGTTGGGCAGGGGGCTTTACTATGGCTACACCTTC.

The V and J genes are TRBV27 and TRBJ1-6; no reliable D call. From germline, CDR1 is MNHEY and CDR2 SMNVEV (reference sequence). V was cut by 4 bases and J by 6 bases, with 19 bases left in between. The CDR3 loop spans 17 amino acids. The CDR3 sequence: CASSWQWTAALNSPLHF. The CDR3 bases are TGTGCCAGCAGTTGGCAGTGGACCGCGGCGCTTAATTCACCCCTCCACTTT.

V is TRBV18 and J is TRBJ1-1, with D maybe TRBD1 (6 bases). The CDR3 length is 15 residues. Between the trimmed V and J ends, which lost 0 bases and 0 bases, there was a span of 8 bases. In germline, CDR1 is KGHSH, CDR2 LQKENI. The CDR3 region is CASSPPEGVNTEAFF. The CDR3 DNA sequence: TGTGCCAGCTCACCACCGGAGGGGGTGAACACTGAAGCTTTCTTT.

The rearrangement joins TRBV6-5 to TRBJ2-1; 10 bases line up with TRBD1. The CDR3 is 14 amino acids. V was clipped by 2 bases and J by 10 bases; unmatched bases: 5. The germline CDR1 and CDR2 sequences are MNHEY and SVGAGI. The CDR3 DNA sequence: TGTGCCAGCAGTTACCCCGGGACAGGGGACGAGCAGTTCTTC. It is translated as CASSYPGTGDEQFF.

The sample holds one count of this clone. The rearrangement links TRBV7-2 to TRBJ2-2, with 12 bases matching TRBD2. The ends lost 5 bases at V and 0 bases at J; junction bases unmatched: 4. Germline CDR1 is SGHTA and CDR2 is FQGNSA. The CDR3 extends over 17 amino acids. CDR3 residues: CASSPGTSGSNTGELFF. The CDR3 region has the DNA TGTGCCAGCAGCCCCGGGACTAGCGGGTCGAACACCGGGGAGCTGTTTTTT.

V is TRBV10-3 and J is TRBJ2-7; no definite D call. Trimming pared 2 bases from V and 6 bases from J, leaving 14 bases between. The CDR3 extends over 14 amino acids. Germline CDR1 and CDR2: ENHRY and SYGVKD. DNA of the CDR3: TGTGCCATCAGTGAGGGGGATGATGAAAGCGAGCAGTACTTC. Protein: CAISEGDDESEQYF.

To note about this clone: Compared with germline, one end of the junction differs, possibly owing to a read error. This chain joins TRBV4-2 and TRBJ1-3; tentatively, D is TRBD1 (5 bases). Germline V gives CDR1 LGHNA, CDR2 YNFKEQ. This CDR3 contains 15 residues. The CDR3: CASRQDRSSGNTIYF. The CDR3 DNA reads as TGTGCCAGCAGGCAAGACAGAAGCTCTGGAAACACCATATATTTT.

The V gene is TRBV2, the J gene TRBJ2-5, with TRBD1 matching over 8 bases. The CDR3 contains 12 residues. Germline V gene lookup returns CDR1 SNHLY and CDR2 FYNNEI. V shed 6 bases and J 11 bases; nucleotides not matched to a gene: 8. The CDR3 here is CASSIGQGPQYF. Written as DNA, the CDR3 is TGTGCCAGCAGCATTGGACAGGGACCACAGTACTTC.

This sequence joins TRBV30 and TRBJ2-7; D possibly corresponds to TRBD1 (6 bases). Germline V lookup: CDR1 GTSNPN, CDR2 SVGIG (reference sequence). Trimming removed 2 bases from V and 0 bases from J, with 14 bases in between. The CDR3 is 15 amino acids. The CDR3: CAWSYGTGSSYEQYF. The CDR3 region has the DNA TGTGCCTGGAGTTATGGTACAGGGAGCTCCTACGAGCAGTACTTC.

This chain connects TRBV28 to TRBJ2-7; D may match TRBD1 or TRBD2 (5 bases each). Trimming stripped 6 bases from V and 3 bases from J, with 21 bases between. CDR3 size: 16 residues. In germline, CDR1 is MDHEN, CDR2 SYDVKM. CDR3 protein: CASSFTTGTLDYEQYF. The CDR3, as DNA: TGTGCCAGCAGCTTTACCACCGGGACGCTAGACTACGAGCAGTACTTC.

This chain uses TRBV13 with TRBJ2-5; no clear D. This CDR3 contains 14 residues. Trimming shortened V by 2 bases and J by 0 bases, and 7 bases separated the two germline ends. The germline V gene encodes CDR1 PRHDT and CDR2 FYEKMQ (reference sequence). CDR3 in amino acids: CASSLPTDQETQYF. As DNA, the CDR3 is TGTGCCAGCAGCTTACCCACGGACCAAGAGACCCAGTACTTC.

The chain carries TRBV9 and TRBJ1-1; TRBD1 aligns across 7 bases. The CDR3 spans 14 residues. The V gene's germline CDR1 is SGDLS and CDR2 YYNGEE. Losses at the gene ends were 0 bases for V and 5 bases for J; bases not matched to a gene: 4. The CDR3 nucleotides read TGTGCCAGCAGCGTAGAAGGGGGCTGGACTGAAGCTTTCTTT. Its protein product is CASSVEGGWTEAFF.

This clone was seen a handful of times. The V and J genes are TRBV6-5 and TRBJ1-2, with D tentatively TRBD1 (5 bases). Germline assignment: CDR1 MNHEY and CDR2 SVGAGI. V dropped 0 bases and J dropped 7 bases, with 9 bases sitting between them. This CDR3 region has 13 residues. The CDR3 DNA reads TGTGCCAGCAGTTACTCGATGGGGGGTGGCTACACCTTC. Its translation is CASSYSMGGGYTF.

This clone was seen only once. The chain uses TRBV9 and TRBJ2-2; 7 nucleotides agree with TRBD1. The CDR3 runs to 14 residues. The V and J ends lost 8 bases and 0 bases, in that order; junction bases with no gene match: 4. Germline V gives CDR1 SGDLS, CDR2 YYNGEE. The CDR3 reads CASRTGANTGELFF. DNA for the CDR3: TGTGCCAGTAGGACAGGCGCGAACACCGGGGAGCTGTTTTTT.

CDR3 in amino acids: CASSSRPKDEQFF. The CDR3 coding sequence is TGTGCCAGTTCCAGCCGTCCAAAGGATGAGCAGTTCTTC. This rearrangement joins TRBV6-1 to TRBJ2-1; D gene unclear. Trimming took off 9 bases at V and 8 bases at J, with 17 bases between the two ends. Germline V gives CDR1 MNHNS, CDR2 SASEGT. The CDR3 contains 13 residues.

The rearrangement joins TRBV28 to TRBJ2-3, with TRBD2 matching over 8 bases. Germline trimming cut 5 bases from V and 2 bases from J; bases unmatched to any gene: 6. Germline V lookup: CDR1 MDHEN, CDR2 SYDVKM. The CDR3 is made up of 15 amino acids. The CDR3, as DNA: TGTGCCAGCAGTCCTCTAGCGGGCCTCACAGATACGCAGTATTTT. Amino acid sequence: CASSPLAGLTDTQYF.

This clone was detected once. CDR3 amino acids: CASIGTGANSPLHF. As DNA, the CDR3 is TGCGCCAGCATAGGGACAGGGGCTAATTCACCCCTCCACTTT. The chain uses TRBV10-1 and TRBJ1-6; 10 bases are shared with TRBD1. The germline V gene has CDR1 WNHNN and CDR2 SYGVQD (reference sequence). Unmatched junction bases numbered 3, after V lost 7 bases and J lost 6 bases. This CDR3 is built from 14 residues.

The rearrangement links TRBV7-9 to TRBJ2-7, with 11 bases that match TRBD2. The junction had 10 bases not matched to a gene; V was cut back by 5 bases and J by 4 bases. Germline lookup yields CDR1 SEHNR and CDR2 FQNEAQ (reference sequence). The CDR3 has 16 residues. CDR3 coding DNA: TGTGCCAGCAGCCCCTCGCTTAGCGGGAGGGGGTACGAGCAGTACTTC. It encodes CASSPSLSGRGYEQYF.

The rearrangement uses TRBV23-1 and TRBJ1-2; unclear D gene. TRBV23-1 is an ORF, and what it does is uncertain. CDR3 length equals 11 residues. V was shortened by 4 bases and J by 8 bases, with 8 bases between the two germline ends. CDR3 region: CASSPRGGYTF. The CDR3, as DNA: TGCGCCAGCAGTCCCCGCGGCGGCTACACCTTC.

The chain has TRBV29-1 and TRBJ2-2; 7 bases match TRBD1. The CDR3 has 14 amino acids. In germline, CDR1 is SQVTM, CDR2 ANQGSEA. The V gene end was trimmed by 4 bases and the J gene end by 4 bases; junction bases not matched to a gene: 6. The CDR3 spells CSVVQGYGTGELFF. For the CDR3, the DNA is TGCAGCGTTGTACAGGGGTATGGCACCGGGGAGCTGTTTTTT.

The chain links TRBV13 to TRBJ2-1; TRBD2 agrees at 8 bases. The J segment lost 5 bases and the V segment lost 5 bases, leaving 14 bases of the junction unmatched. CDR1 is PRHDT and CDR2 is FYEKMQ in the germline V gene (reference sequence). The CDR3 has 17 amino acids. CDR3 DNA sequence: TGTGCCAGCAGCCTAAGGGCCAGCGGGAGTTTCAACAATGAGCAGTTCTTC. Translation gives CASSLRASGSFNNEQFF.

The chain combines TRBV28 with TRBJ1-1, with 9 bases matching TRBD1. CDR1 is MDHEN, CDR2 SYDVKM, per germline. The V segment lost 8 bases and the J segment 0 bases; nucleotides outside the gene matches: 1. The CDR3 has 13 amino acids. CDR3 protein: CASDRGMNTEAFF. CDR3 coding DNA: TGTGCCAGCGACAGGGGGATGAACACTGAAGCTTTCTTT.